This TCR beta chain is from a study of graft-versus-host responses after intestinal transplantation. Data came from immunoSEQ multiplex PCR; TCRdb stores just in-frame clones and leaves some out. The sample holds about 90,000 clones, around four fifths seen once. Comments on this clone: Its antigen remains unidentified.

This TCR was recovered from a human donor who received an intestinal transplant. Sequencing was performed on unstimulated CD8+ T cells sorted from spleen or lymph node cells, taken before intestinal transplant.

CDR3 region: CASSYSGLAGDMREFF. Here the CDR3 DNA reads TGTGCCAGCAGTTACTCAGGGCTAGCGGGGGATATGAGGGAGTTCTTC. The chain employs TRBV6-5 and TRBJ2-1, with 10 bases that match TRBD2. Trimming at V came to 0 bases and at J to 14 bases, leaving 13 bases not matched to a gene. This CDR3 region has 16 residues. CDR1 and CDR2 from the germline V gene are MNHEY and SVGAGI.